The 19 T cell receptor beta chains below come from one sample, sequenced in a study of OX40 agonist ivuxolimab in advanced cancers. Only in-frame clones appear in the TCRdb table, and some are missing; sequencing was by immunoSEQ multiplex PCR. The sample lists tens of thousands of clones, 80% to 95% occurring once. Sequences were derived from CD4+ or CD8+ T cells sorted from blood, sampled in a trial of the OX40 agonist ivuxolimab. The receptors shown here come from an adult with an advanced solid tumor such as melanoma, head and neck, liver or kidney cancer.

This clone was detected only once. The CDR3 nucleotides read TGCGCCAGCAGCTTGCTCAGCCCCAAAGATACGCAGTATTTT. This translates into CASSLLSPKDTQYF. This chain uses TRBV5-1 with TRBJ2-3, with D uncertain. Per germline, CDR1 SGHRS and CDR2 YFSETQ. This CDR3 region has 14 residues. Trimming left V 1 base short and J 5 bases short, with 11 bases between.

This CDR3 is CASSLAVSSYEQYF. The DNA for the CDR3 is TGTGCCAGCAGCTTAGCGGTCAGCTCCTACGAGCAGTACTTC. The chain carries TRBV7-2 and TRBJ2-7; D not resolved. CDR3 length: 14 residues. Per the germline V gene, CDR1 is SGHTA and CDR2 is FQGNSA. V gave up 0 bases and J gave up 0 bases, with 6 bases separating them.

As regards this clone: One end of the junction fails to match germline, which may point to a read error. The sample contains more than one DNA sequence encoding this CDR3. The chain joins TRBV7-2 to TRBJ2-7; 9 nucleotides line up with TRBD1. The CDR3 totals 16 residues. CDR1 is SGHTA, CDR2 FQGNSA, per germline. CDR3 DNA: TGTGCCAGCAGCGCCCGGACAGGGGTAGGCTCCTACGAGCAGTATTTC. It translates to CASSARTGVGSYEQYF.

The V call is TRBV14, the J call TRBJ2-1; TRBD1 might be the D (6 bases). Germline assignment: CDR1 SGHDN and CDR2 FVKESK. The V gene lost 0 bases and the J gene lost 9 bases, with 12 bases spanning the gap. This CDR3 has 14 amino acids. CDR3 bases: TGTGCCAGCAGCCAAGATCGACAGGATGTTGAGCAGTTCTTC. This sequence encodes CASSQDRQDVEQFF.

The rearrangement uses TRBV11-2 and TRBJ2-7; D remains ambiguous. The germline CDR1 and CDR2 sequences are SGHAT and FQNNGV. The CDR3 covers 15 residues. V gave up 7 bases and J gave up 1 base, with 17 bases separating them. This CDR3 reads CASNILDAASYEQYF. CDR3 nucleotide sequence: TGTGCCAGCAATATTTTAGACGCCGCTTCCTACGAGCAGTACTTC.

This chain uses TRBV9 with TRBJ2-5; 10 bases agree with TRBD1. Trimming removed 4 bases from V and 4 bases from J; junction bases left unmatched: 7. Germline V gene lookup returns CDR1 SGDLS and CDR2 YYNGEE. The CDR3 is made up of 15 amino acids. CDR3 sequence (DNA): TGTGCCAGCAGCTTAGGGACAGGGGACCGAGAGACCCAGTACTTC. Its protein product is CASSLGTGDRETQYF.

This rearrangement joins TRBV9 to TRBJ2-5; 7 bases line up with TRBD1. CDR3 length: 14 amino acids. CDR1 is SGDLS and CDR2 is YYNGEE in the germline V gene. The V gene end was trimmed by 2 bases and the J gene end by 2 bases; junction bases not matched to a gene: 3. In DNA, the CDR3 is TGTGCCAGCAGCGTGGGGACAGCGCAAGAGACCCAGTACTTC. It translates to CASSVGTAQETQYF.

The chain uses TRBV2 and TRBJ2-1; either TRBD1 or TRBD2 may fit D (5 bases each). The CDR3 is 13 residues long. Trimming cost V 9 bases and J 8 bases, with 17 bases left between them. Germline V CDR1 and CDR2: SNHLY, FYNNEI. CDR3 sequence reads: CASRDQPFDEQFF. CDR3 bases: TGTGCCAGTCGGGACCAACCCTTCGATGAGCAGTTCTTC.

The genes are TRBV7-2 and TRBJ2-2; 8 nucleotides agree with TRBD2. V gave up 1 base and J gave up 6 bases; unmatched junction bases: 1. There are 14 residues in the CDR3. The germline V gene encodes CDR1 SGHTA and CDR2 FQGNSA. The CDR3 bases are TGTGCCAGCAGCTTAGAAGCGGGAGCCGGGGAGCTGTTTTTT. As protein: CASSLEAGAGELFF.

In this sample, this clone turned up once. The CDR3: CSDRRDRGPTTDTQYF. The DNA for the CDR3 is TGCAGCGACCGACGCGACAGGGGGCCAACTACAGATACGCAGTATTTT. The chain carries TRBV29-1 and TRBJ2-3; 10 positions agree with TRBD1. Trimming cost V 7 bases and J 3 bases; bases outside gene matches: 13. This CDR3 comprises 16 residues. Germline CDR1 SQVTM, CDR2 ANQGSEA.

The rearrangement links TRBV9 to TRBJ1-5, with D possibly being TRBD1 (5 bases). The CDR3 sequence is 15 residues long. Trimming took off 2 bases at V and 2 bases at J, with 11 bases between the two ends. Germline values: CDR1 SGDLS, CDR2 YYNGEE. CDR3 sequence reads: CASSVSGVGNQPQHF. CDR3 nucleotides: TGTGCCAGCAGCGTCTCGGGGGTCGGCAATCAGCCCCAGCATTTT.

The rearrangement uses TRBV30 and TRBJ2-1; D is possibly TRBD1 (5 bases). V dropped 0 bases and J dropped 7 bases, with 13 bases sitting between them. CDR1 is GTSNPN and CDR2 is SVGIG in the germline V gene (reference sequence). The CDR3 extends over 14 amino acids. The CDR3, as DNA: TGTGCCTGGAGTGTAGACAATAGGGGAAATGAGCAGTTCTTC. This codes for CAWSVDNRGNEQFF.

This clone was detected only once. The V call is TRBV2, the J call TRBJ1-5; D remains unclear. CDR1 is SNHLY and CDR2 is FYNNEI in the germline V gene. The length of the CDR3 is 13 residues. V lost 7 bases, J lost 3 bases, and 10 bases lay in between. The CDR3, as DNA: TGTGCCAGCACCCAGATTTCCAATCAGCCCCAGCATTTT. Translated: CASTQISNQPQHF.

This chain joins TRBV6-5 and TRBJ2-3; D is ambiguous. V lost 0 bases, J lost 0 bases, and 4 bases lay in between. Germline loops: CDR1 MNHEY, CDR2 SVGAGI. The CDR3 has 14 amino acids. The CDR3 reads CASSYSISTDTQYF. The CDR3 DNA is TGTGCCAGCAGTTACTCCATTAGCACAGATACGCAGTATTTT.

CDR3 sequence reads: CASRLEVNTEAFF. Written as DNA, the CDR3 is TGTGCCAGCAGACTGGAGGTGAACACTGAAGCTTTCTTT. V and J are TRBV6-4 and TRBJ1-1; D not resolved. The germline V gene has CDR1 MRHNA and CDR2 SNTAGT. The CDR3 totals 13 residues. With 6 bases removed from V and 0 bases from J, the gap between germline ends came to 8 bases.

The count of this clone is one. The rearrangement links TRBV4-2 to TRBJ1-2, with a weak D call TRBD1 (5 bases). V was cut by 5 bases and J by 4 bases, with 20 bases left in between. CDR1 is LGHNA, CDR2 YNFKEQ, per germline. The CDR3 totals 16 residues. The CDR3 is CASSLGDGGRSYGYTF. The CDR3 nucleotides read TGTGCCAGCAGCTTGGGAGACGGGGGAAGGAGCTATGGCTACACCTTC.

This chain connects TRBV19 to TRBJ2-1; no clear D gene. Per germline, CDR1 LNHDA and CDR2 SQIVND (reference sequence). The CDR3 is 14 residues long. Trimming took 1 base from V and 3 from J, leaving 7 bases between them. The CDR3 region is CASSIVGFYNEQFF. The CDR3 DNA follows: TGTGCCAGTAGTATAGTCGGTTTCTACAATGAGCAGTTCTTC. Combining the CDR3 with reference TRBV19 and TRBJ2-1 gives the whole variable domain DGGITQSPKYLFRKEGQNVTLSCEQNLNHDAMYWYRQDPGQGLRLIYYSQIVNDFQKGDIAEGYSVSREKKESFPLTVTSAQKNPTAFYLCASSIVGFYNEQFFGPGTRLTVL.

V and J are TRBV2 and TRBJ1-5, with D perhaps matching TRBD1 (5 bases). The germline V and J ends were trimmed by 7 bases and 1 base, with 11 bases remaining between them. The germline gives CDR1 SNHLY, CDR2 FYNNEI. This CDR3 is 14 amino acids long. CDR3 loop: CASTRTSSNQPQHF. The DNA of the CDR3 is TGTGCCAGCACTCGGACATCCAGCAATCAGCCCCAGCATTTT. The full variable domain, completed using reference TRBV2 and TRBJ1-5, is EPEVTQTPSHQVTQMGQEVILRCVPISNHLYFYWYRQILGQKVEFLVSFYNNEISEKSEIFDDQFSVERPDGSNFTLKIRSTKLEDSAMYFCASTRTSSNQPQHFGDGTRLSIL.

The genes are TRBV7-2 and TRBJ2-5; TRBD2 matches at 10 bases. V shed 5 bases and J 1 base; nucleotides not matched to a gene: 1. The germline V gene has CDR1 SGHTA and CDR2 FQGNSA. CDR3 length: 14 amino acids. The CDR3 loop is CASSTSGVQETQYF. The DNA of the CDR3 is TGTGCCAGCAGCACTAGCGGGGTCCAAGAGACCCAGTACTTC.